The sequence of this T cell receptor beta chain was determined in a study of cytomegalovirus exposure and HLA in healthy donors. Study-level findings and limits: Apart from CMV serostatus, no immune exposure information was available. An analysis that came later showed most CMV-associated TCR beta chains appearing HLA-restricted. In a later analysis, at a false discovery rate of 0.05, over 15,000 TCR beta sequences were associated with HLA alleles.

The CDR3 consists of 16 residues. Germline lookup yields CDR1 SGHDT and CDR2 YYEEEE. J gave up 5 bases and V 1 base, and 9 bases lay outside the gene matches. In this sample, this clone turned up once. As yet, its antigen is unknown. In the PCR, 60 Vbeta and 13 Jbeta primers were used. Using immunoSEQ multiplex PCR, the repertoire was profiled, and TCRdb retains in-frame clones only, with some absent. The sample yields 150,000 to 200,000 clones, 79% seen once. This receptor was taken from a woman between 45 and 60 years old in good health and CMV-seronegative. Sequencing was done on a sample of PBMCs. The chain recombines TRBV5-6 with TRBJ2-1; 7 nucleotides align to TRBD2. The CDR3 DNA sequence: TGTGCCAGCAGCTTGATCGGACTAGGAGCCCACAATGAGCAGTTCTTC. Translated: CASSLIGLGAHNEQFF.